This entry is about one T cell receptor (beta chain). Its specificity is unknown. This entry comes from a study of T cell responses to AZD1222 COVID-19 vaccine. Method: immunoSEQ multiplex PCR; TCRdb's copy keeps in-frame clones and lacks some. The sample shows approximately 110,000 clones, approximately 85% of them seen only once. Findings and caveats of the study: Seropositive at baseline were only a handful of AZD1222 recipients. Donors in the cohort were predominantly white British and more often female, and clonal diversity was possibly underestimated.

This CDR3 has 14 amino acids. V was clipped by 6 bases and J by 1 base, with 12 bases between them. Germline CDR1 reads SNHLY; CDR2 reads FYNNEI. The receptor was derived from an adult in good health. The chain joins TRBV2 to TRBJ1-1; D not resolved. The sequencing here drew on peripheral blood, taken on day 0 of AZD1222 vaccination. The CDR3: CASSPLTANTEAFF. CDR3 in DNA: TGTGCCAGCAGCCCTCTGACGGCGAACACTGAAGCTTTCTTT.